This TCR beta chain derives from a study of response to subunit inactivated influenza vaccine. General observations from the study: Authors suggested few new T cells are recruited by each seasonal influenza vaccination.

TCRdb ran MiXCR on the RT-PCR reads and lists one entry per CDR3 protein. The sample yields fewer than 650,000 distinct CDR3 sequences, about an eighth seen once. Germline loops: CDR1 MGHRA, CDR2 YSYEKL. The CDR3 length is 14 residues. V shed 8 bases and J 5 bases; nucleotides not matched to a gene: 4. This clonotype showed up many times. Its specificity is unknown. The TCR was taken from a man in his fifties or sixties who received an inactivated influenza vaccine. Specimen: PBMCs from blood, collected 40 to 50 days after vaccination. The J gene is TRBJ1-6, the V gene TRBV4-1; 9 bases map to TRBD1. The CDR3 nucleotides read TGCGCCAGCCTGGGACAGGGAGATAATTCACCCCTCCACTTT. Encoded protein: CASLGQGDNSPLHF.